Sequencing of this T cell receptor beta chain was carried out in a study of CD8+ T cells in alopecia areata (dated 2018 in TCRdb). In terms of the full investigation: Treated patients were enrolled in an open-label pilot trial of oral tofacitinib at 5 to 10 mg twice daily for moderate-to-severe alopecia areata. Patients stayed on tofacitinib for 6 to 18 months and then had 6 months of follow-up off drug so that delayed response and recurrence could be assessed. In treated patients, disease severity was measured using the SALT score, which gives the percentage of scalp surface area affected. The study used high-throughput TCRbeta sequencing to examine T cell clonal expansion in alopecia areata, in both the C3H/HeJ mouse model and human patients. Human TCRbeta sequencing covered scalp tissue and sorted CD4+ and CD8+ peripheral blood T cells from patchy and totalis/universalis alopecia areata patients and healthy controls. Patients on tofacitinib were biopsied at baseline and after 4 and 24 weeks of treatment, and several of the patients also had a later scalp biopsy. Clonality in the scalp was compared among normal scalp (n=4), patchy alopecia areata scalp (n=8), and alopecia totalis/universalis scalp (n=8). RNA was extracted with the PAXgene miRNA kit for fixed scalp, the miRNeasy kit for PBMCs, and the RNeasy kit for mouse skin. Amplification of TCRbeta CDR3 regions was done by immunoSEQ multiplex PCR using 35 Vbeta forward primers and 13 Jbeta reverse primers. Points the paper makes about the study in general: Compared with normal scalp, lesional scalp had higher clonality and more expanded CD8+ clones, particularly in alopecia totalis/universalis, a pattern that suggests antigenic drive. Because the treated cohort was small and had only one nonresponder, larger studies are needed to examine links between baseline CD8+ expansion and response. During tofacitinib treatment, many expanded lesional clones remained in scalp and blood, and this persistence may partly explain relapse after treatment is stopped. Resident alphabeta T cells in normal human skin are also sequenced, complicating scalp TCR repertoire analysis, unlike mouse skin dominated by gammadelta T cells. TCR sequences shared between patients were less clear than in mice, possibly partly because of HLA diversity in the patient population. Tofacitinib significantly decreased scalp clonality and the number of expanded CD8+ clones among the top 100 scalp clones.

Libraries came from the immunoSEQ multiplex PCR assay. RNA was extracted from all samples and reverse transcribed into cDNA as template for TCR sequencing. First-strand cDNA was synthesized using SuperScript III with a 2:1 mix of oligo-dT and random hexamers. Amplification bias was assessed with a synthetic immune receptor repertoire, and residual bias was removed computationally. Per the authors' processing: Raw reads were preprocessed to remove errors, and CDR3 was defined according to IMGT conventions as the region from the conserved cysteine to phenylalanine. Clonality was calculated as 1 minus Shannon entropy normalized by log2 of the number of productive unique TCRs. CD4 or CD8 identity of scalp clones was inferred by cross-referencing scalp TCRbeta sequences with sorted blood CD4 and CD8 repertoires. TCRdb's version of the immuneACCESS table is confined to in-frame rearrangements and falls short of the full clone set. An unresolved V gene accounts for under half of the shortfall where checked; the remainder is of unknown origin. V, J and clone size are taken as reported in that table, and D and trimming were inferred from the DNA itself. The sample has under 200,000 clones on record, 65% of them singletons. The ten most abundant clones make up about 0.94% of the sample.

Of note for this clone: The antigen it binds to is not known. The record has no base qualities; no much larger clone is one base away.

The CDR3 starts with the cysteine, ends with the phenylalanine, and has 14 residues. Solely the CDR3 DNA is kept, with 42 bases framed from the first base. The germline V gene yields SGDLS for CDR1 and YYNGEE for CDR2. Trimmed from V: 3 bases; trimmed from J: 0 bases; junction bases lacking a gene match: 2. The intended sense of this specimen's time point label: about 4 weeks on oral tofacitinib. The sample's treatment or condition label is to be understood as: oral pan-JAK inhibitor, 5-10 mg twice daily. Lesional scalp punch biopsies and peripheral blood were collected from alopecia areata patients. PBMCs were isolated by density centrifugation and stained for CD3, CD4 and CD8, after which CD4+ and CD8+ T cells were sorted on a FACSAria.

Specimen: CD4+ T cells sorted from blood, collected at week 4, from a patient treated with tofacitinib. The clonotype originates from a human donor with alopecia areata. Here the chain combines TRBV9 and TRBJ1-1; 7 of the junction bases match TRBD1. The CDR3 in this case is CASSAGQLNTEAFF. The nucleotides read TGTGCCAGCAGCGCGGGACAGTTGAACACTGAAGCTTTCTTT.